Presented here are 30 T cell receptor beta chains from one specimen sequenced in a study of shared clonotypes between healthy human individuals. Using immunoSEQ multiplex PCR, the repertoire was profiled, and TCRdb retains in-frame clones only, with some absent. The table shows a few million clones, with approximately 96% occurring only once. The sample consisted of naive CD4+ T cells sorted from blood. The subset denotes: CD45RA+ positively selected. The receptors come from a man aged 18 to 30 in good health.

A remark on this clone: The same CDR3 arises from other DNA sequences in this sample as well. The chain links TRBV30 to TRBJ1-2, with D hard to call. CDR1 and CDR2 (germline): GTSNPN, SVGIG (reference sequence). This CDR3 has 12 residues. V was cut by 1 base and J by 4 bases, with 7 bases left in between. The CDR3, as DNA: TGTGCCTGGAGTGGTCACAGCTATGGCTACACCTTC. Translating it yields CAWSGHSYGYTF.

In DNA form, the CDR3 reads TGTGCCAGCAGCAAATCTCCGAGCGGCACAGATACGCAGTATTTT. Amino acids: CASSKSPSGTDTQYF. This chain joins TRBV21-1 and TRBJ2-3; the DNA was not compared with TRBD2, the D call given in the table. TRBV21-1 is termed a pseudogene. The CDR3 loop spans 15 amino acids.

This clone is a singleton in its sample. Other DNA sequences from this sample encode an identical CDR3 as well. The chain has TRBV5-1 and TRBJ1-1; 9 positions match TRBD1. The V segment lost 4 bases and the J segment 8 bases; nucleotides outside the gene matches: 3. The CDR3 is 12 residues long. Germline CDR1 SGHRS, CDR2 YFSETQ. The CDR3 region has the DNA TGCGCCAGCAGCGTGGACAGGGGAGAAGCTTTCTTT. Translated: CASSVDRGEAFF.

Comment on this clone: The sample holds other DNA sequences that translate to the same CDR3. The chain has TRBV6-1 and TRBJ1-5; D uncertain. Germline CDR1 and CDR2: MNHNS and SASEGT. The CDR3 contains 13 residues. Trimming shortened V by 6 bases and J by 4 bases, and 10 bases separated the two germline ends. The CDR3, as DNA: TGTGCCAGCAGGGTGACGGGAAATCAGCCCCAGCATTTT. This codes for CASRVTGNQPQHF.

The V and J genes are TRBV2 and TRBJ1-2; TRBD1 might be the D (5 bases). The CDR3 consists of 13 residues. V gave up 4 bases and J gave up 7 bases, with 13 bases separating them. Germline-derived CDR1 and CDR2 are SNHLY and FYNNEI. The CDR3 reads CASSARVPIGYTF. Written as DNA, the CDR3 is TGTGCCAGCAGTGCCAGGGTTCCAATTGGCTACACCTTC.

The CDR3 loop reads CAWSVRARYTF. CDR3 DNA: TGTGCCTGGAGTGTTAGAGCCCGCTACACCTTC. This chain joins TRBV30 and TRBJ1-2, with D unresolved. The CDR3 extends over 11 amino acids. CDR1 and CDR2 from the germline V gene are GTSNPN and SVGIG (reference sequence). Trimming removed 0 bases at V and 9 bases at J, with 8 bases between. The variable domain in full, completed from reference TRBV30 and TRBJ1-2, reads SQTIHQWPATLVQPVGSPLSLECTVEGTSNPNLYWYRQAAGRGLQLLFYSVGIGQISSEVPQNLSASRPQDRQFILSSKKLLLSDSGFYLCAWSVRARYTFGSGTRLTVV.

The CDR3 sequence is CASKRGVSSYEQYF. In DNA form, the CDR3 reads TGTGCCAGCAAGAGAGGCGTCAGCTCCTACGAGCAGTACTTC. This chain joins TRBV2 and TRBJ2-7; D remains unclear. The V gene's germline CDR1 is SNHLY and CDR2 FYNNEI. This CDR3 is built from 14 residues. Trimming removed 7 bases at V and 0 bases at J, with 13 bases between.

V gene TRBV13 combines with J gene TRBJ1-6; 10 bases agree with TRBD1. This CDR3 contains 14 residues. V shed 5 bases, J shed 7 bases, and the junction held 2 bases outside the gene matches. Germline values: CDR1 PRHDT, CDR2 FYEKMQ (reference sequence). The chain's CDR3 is CASSLDRGNSPLHF. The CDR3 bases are TGTGCCAGCAGCCTGGACAGGGGGAATTCACCCCTCCACTTT.

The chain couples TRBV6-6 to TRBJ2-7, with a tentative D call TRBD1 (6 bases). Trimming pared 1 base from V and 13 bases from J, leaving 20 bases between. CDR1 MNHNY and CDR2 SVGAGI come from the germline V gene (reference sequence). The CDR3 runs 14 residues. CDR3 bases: TGTGCCAGCAGTTACTTAACGACCAACAGGGTTCAATACTTC. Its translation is CASSYLTTNRVQYF.

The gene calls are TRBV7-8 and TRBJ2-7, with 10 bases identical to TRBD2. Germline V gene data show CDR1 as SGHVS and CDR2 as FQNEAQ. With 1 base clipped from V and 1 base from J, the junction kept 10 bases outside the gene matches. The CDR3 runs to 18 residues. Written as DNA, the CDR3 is TGTGCCAGCAGCTTAGTTGGGCTAGCGGGAGTGAGGTCCTACGAGCAGTACTTC. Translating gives CASSLVGLAGVRSYEQYF.

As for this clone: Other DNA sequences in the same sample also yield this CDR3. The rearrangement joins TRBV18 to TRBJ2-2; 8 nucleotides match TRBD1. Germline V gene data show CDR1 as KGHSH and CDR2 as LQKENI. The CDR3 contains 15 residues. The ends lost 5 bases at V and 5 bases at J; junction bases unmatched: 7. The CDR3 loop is CASSSGQGITGELFF. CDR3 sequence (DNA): TGTGCCAGCTCATCAGGACAGGGAATAACCGGGGAGCTGTTTTTT. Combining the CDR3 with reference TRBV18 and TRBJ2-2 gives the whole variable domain NAGVMQNPRHLVRRRGQEARLRCSPMKGHSHVYWYRQLPEEGLKFMVYLQKENIIDESGMPKERFSAEFPKEGPSILRIQQVVRGDSAAYFCASSSGQGITGELFFGEGSRLTVL.

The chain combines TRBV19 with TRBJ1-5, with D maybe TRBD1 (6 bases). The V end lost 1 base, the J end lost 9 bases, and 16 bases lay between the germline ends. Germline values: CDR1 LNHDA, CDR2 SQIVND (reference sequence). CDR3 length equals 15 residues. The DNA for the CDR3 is TGTGCCAGTAGTATAGCACTAATTGGGACAATGCCCCAGCATTTT. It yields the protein CASSIALIGTMPQHF.

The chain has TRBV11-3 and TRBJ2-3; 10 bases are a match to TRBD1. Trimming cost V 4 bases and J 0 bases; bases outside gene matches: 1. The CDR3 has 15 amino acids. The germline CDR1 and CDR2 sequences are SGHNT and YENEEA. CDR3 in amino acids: CASSWDRGSTDTQYF. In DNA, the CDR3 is TGTGCCAGCAGCTGGGACAGGGGTAGCACAGATACGCAGTATTTT.

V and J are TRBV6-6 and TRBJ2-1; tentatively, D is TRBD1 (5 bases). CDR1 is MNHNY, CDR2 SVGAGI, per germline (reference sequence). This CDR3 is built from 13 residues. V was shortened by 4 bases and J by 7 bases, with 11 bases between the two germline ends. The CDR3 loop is CASSSGRENEQFF. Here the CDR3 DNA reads TGTGCCAGCAGTTCTGGCAGGGAAAATGAGCAGTTCTTC.

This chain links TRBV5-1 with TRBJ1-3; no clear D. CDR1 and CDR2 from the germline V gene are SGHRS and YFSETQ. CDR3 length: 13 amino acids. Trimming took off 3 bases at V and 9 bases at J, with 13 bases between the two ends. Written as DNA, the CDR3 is TGCGCCAGCAGCTCGTCTGCGGGAGGCACCATATATTTT. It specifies CASSSSAGGTIYF.

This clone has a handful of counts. CDR3 region: CSGWDGSNYGYTF. The CDR3 region has the DNA TGCAGCGGATGGGACGGCTCTAACTATGGCTACACCTTC. This chain connects TRBV29-1 to TRBJ1-2, with D tentatively TRBD1 (5 bases). This CDR3 spans 13 amino acids. Trimming stripped 7 bases from V and 0 bases from J, with 12 bases between. The germline CDR1 and CDR2 sequences are SQVTM and ANQGSEA.

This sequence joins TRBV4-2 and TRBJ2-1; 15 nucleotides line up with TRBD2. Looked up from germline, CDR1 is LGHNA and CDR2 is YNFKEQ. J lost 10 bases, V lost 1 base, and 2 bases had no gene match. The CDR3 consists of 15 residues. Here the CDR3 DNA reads TGTGCCAGCAGCCAAGGGACTAGCGGGGGGGAGGAGCAGTTCTTC. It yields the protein CASSQGTSGGEEQFF.

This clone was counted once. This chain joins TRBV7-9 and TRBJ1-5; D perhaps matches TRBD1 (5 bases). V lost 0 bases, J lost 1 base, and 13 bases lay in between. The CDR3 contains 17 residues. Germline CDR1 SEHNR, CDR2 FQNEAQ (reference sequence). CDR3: CASSLAGAVGSNQPQHF. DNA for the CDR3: TGTGCCAGCAGCTTAGCCGGGGCCGTCGGAAGCAATCAGCCCCAGCATTTT.

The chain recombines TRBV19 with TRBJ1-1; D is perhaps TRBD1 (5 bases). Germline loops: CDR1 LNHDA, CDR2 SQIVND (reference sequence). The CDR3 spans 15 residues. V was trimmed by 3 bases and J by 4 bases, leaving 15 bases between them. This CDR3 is CASSIVGGSGTEAFF. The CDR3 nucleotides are TGTGCCAGTAGTATCGTGGGGGGTTCGGGCACTGAAGCTTTCTTT.

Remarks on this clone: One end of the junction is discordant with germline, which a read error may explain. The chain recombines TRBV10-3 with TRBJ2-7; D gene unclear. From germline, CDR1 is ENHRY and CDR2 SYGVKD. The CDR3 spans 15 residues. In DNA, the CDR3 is TGTGCCATCAGTGAGTCAAGTCGTGAAGGCTACGGGCAGTACTTC. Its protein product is CAISESSREGYGQYF.

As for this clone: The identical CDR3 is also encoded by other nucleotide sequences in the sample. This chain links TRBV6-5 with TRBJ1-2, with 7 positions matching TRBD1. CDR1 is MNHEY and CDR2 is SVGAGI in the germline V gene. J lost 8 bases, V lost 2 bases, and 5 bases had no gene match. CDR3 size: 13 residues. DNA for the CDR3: TGTGCCAGCAGTTACGACAGGGTCGGCGGCTACACCTTC. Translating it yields CASSYDRVGGYTF.

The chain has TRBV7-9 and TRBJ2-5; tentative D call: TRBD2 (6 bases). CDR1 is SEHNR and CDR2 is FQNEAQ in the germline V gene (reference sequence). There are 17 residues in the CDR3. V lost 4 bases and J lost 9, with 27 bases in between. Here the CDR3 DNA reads TGTGCCAGCAGCTCCCCTTTCAAGGCAGTTGGCGGGGCGGCCCAGTACTTC. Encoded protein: CASSSPFKAVGGAAQYF.

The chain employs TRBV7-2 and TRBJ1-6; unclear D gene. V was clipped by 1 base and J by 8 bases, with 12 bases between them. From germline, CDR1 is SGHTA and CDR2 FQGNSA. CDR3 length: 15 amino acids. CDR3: CASSLGQPGDSPLHF. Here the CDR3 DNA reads TGTGCCAGCAGCTTAGGGCAGCCTGGAGATTCACCCCTCCACTTT.

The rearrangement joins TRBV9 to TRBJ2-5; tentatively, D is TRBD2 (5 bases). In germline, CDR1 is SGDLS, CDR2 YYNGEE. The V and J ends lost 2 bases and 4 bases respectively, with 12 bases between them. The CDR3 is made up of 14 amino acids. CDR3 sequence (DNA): TGTGCCAGCAGCGTCACTCCCGCGGGAGAGACCCAGTACTTC. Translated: CASSVTPAGETQYF.

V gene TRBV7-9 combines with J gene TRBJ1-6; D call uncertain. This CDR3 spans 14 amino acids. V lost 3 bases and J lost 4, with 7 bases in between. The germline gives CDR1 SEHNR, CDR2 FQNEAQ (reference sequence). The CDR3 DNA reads TGTGCCAGCAGCTTCGAACAGTATAATTCACCCCTCCACTTT. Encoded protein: CASSFEQYNSPLHF.

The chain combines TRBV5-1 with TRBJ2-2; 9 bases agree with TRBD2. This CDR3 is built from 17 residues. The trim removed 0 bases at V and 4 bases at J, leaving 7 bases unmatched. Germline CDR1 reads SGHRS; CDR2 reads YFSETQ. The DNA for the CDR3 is TGCGCCAGCAGCTTGGGAGGTAGCGGGAGCGTCACCGGGGAGCTGTTTTTT. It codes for CASSLGGSGSVTGELFF.

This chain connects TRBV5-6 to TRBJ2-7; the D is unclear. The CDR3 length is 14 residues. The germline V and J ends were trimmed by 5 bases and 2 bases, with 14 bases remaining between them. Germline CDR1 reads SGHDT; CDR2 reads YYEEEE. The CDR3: CASSFVGQTYEQYF. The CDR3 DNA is TGTGCCAGCAGTTTTGTGGGTCAGACCTACGAGCAGTACTTC.

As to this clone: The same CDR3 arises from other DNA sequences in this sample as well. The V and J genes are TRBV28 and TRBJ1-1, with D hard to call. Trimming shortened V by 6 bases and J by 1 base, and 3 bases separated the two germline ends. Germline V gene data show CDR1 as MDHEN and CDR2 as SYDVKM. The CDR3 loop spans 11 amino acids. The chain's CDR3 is CASRTNTEAFF. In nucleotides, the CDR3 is TGTGCCAGCAGGACGAACACTGAAGCTTTCTTT.

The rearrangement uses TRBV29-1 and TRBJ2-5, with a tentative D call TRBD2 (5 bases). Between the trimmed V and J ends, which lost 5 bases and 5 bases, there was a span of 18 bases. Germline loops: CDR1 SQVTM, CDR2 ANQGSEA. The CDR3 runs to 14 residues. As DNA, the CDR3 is TGCAGCGTTAGGCTATGGAGGTTGGGGGAGACCCAGTACTTC. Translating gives CSVRLWRLGETQYF.

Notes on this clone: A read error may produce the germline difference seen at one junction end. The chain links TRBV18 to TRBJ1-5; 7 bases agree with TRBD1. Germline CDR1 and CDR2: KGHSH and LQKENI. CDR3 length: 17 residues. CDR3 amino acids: CASSPPNRGTSNQPQHF. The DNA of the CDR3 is TGTGCCAGCTCCCCACCAAACAGGGGCACTAGCAATCAGCCCCAGCATTTT.